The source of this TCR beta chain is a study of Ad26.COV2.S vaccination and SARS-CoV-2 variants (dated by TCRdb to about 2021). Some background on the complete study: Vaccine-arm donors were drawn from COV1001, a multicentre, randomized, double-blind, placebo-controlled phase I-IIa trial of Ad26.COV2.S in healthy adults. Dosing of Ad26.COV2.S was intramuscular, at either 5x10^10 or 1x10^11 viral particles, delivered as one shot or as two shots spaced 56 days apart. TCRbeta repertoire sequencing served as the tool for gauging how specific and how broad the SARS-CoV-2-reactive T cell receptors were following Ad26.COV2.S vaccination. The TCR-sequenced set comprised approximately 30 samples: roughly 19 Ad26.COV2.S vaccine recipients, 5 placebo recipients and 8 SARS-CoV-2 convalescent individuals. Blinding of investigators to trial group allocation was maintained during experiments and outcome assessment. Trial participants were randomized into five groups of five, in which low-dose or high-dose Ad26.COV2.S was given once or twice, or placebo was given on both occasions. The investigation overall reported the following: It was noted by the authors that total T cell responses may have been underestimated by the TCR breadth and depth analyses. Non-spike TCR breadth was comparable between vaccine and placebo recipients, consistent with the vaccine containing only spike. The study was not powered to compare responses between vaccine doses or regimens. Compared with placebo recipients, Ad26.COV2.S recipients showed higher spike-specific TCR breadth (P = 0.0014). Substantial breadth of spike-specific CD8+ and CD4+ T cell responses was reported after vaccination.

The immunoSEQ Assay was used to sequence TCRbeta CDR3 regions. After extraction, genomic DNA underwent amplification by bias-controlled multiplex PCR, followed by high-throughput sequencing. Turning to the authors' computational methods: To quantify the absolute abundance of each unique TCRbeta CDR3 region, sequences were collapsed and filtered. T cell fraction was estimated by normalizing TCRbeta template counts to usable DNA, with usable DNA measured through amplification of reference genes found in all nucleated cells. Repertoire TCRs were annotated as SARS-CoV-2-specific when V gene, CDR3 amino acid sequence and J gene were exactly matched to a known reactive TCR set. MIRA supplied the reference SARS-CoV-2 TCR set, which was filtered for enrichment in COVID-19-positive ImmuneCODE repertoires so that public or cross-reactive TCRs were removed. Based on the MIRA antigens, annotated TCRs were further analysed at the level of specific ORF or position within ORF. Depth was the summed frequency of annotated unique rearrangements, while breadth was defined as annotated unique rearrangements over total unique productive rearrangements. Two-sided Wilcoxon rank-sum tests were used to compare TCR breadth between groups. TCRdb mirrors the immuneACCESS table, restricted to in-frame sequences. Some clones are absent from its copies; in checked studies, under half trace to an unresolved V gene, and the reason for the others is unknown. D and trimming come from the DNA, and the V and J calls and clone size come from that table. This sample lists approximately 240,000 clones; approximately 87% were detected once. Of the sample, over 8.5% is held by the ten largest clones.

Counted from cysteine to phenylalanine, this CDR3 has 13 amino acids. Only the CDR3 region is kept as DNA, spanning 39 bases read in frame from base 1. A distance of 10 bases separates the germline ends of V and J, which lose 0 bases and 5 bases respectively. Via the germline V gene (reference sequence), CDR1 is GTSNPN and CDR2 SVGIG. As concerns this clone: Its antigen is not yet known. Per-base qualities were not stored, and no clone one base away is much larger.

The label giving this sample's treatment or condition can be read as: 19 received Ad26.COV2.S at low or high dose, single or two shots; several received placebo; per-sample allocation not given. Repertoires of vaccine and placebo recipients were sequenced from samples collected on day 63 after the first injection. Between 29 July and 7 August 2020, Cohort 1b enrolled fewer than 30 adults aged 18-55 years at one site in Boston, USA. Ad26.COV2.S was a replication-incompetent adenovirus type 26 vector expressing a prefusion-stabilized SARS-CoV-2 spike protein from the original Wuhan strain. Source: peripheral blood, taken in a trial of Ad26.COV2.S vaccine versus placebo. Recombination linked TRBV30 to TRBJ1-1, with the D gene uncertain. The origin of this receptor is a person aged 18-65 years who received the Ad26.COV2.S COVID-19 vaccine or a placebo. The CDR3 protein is CAWSVGQTTEAFF. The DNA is TGTGCCTGGAGTGTAGGTCAGACTACTGAAGCTTTCTTT.